The 29 T cell receptor beta chains given below trace back to one sample, sequenced in a study of T cells in Graves' hyperthyroidism and ophthalmopathy. Researchers took RNA transcripts and amplified the TCR beta CDR3 regions from them. Carried out on the TCR CDR3, a first-round RT-PCR used the HTBI primer set. A single record per CDR3 protein comes from TCRdb applying MiXCR to the multiplex PCR reads. This table has about 290,000 distinct CDR3 sequences, roughly 15% appearing once. The sequenced material came from blood. These receptor sequences come from a woman between 45 and 65 years old with Graves' hyperthyroidism that later progressed to Graves' ophthalmopathy.

In its sample, this clonotype was seen a few times. This chain links TRBV18 with TRBJ1-5; TRBD1 aligns across 7 bases. The CDR3 has 14 amino acids. Germline loops: CDR1 KGHSH, CDR2 LQKENI. The ends lost 4 bases at V and 5 bases at J; junction bases unmatched: 5. In DNA, the CDR3 is TGTGCCAGCTCACGGCGAGGGGGCGATCAGCCCCAGCATTTT. Protein: CASSRRGGDQPQHF.

This clonotype has ten or more counts. The chain uses TRBV3-1 and TRBJ2-5, with D perhaps matching TRBD2 (5 bases). Trimming took 1 base from V and 5 from J, leaving 11 bases between them. Per the germline V gene, CDR1 is LGHDT and CDR2 is YNNKEL (reference sequence). The CDR3 spans 14 residues. CDR3 DNA sequence: TGTGCCAGCAGCCAAGTGAGGCCGGGGGAGACCCAGTACTTC. This codes for CASSQVRPGETQYF.

This clonotype appeared many times. The rearrangement joins TRBV28 to TRBJ2-3; 7 bases align to TRBD2. V gave up 5 bases and J gave up 14 bases; unmatched junction bases: 13. Looked up from germline, CDR1 is MDHEN and CDR2 is SYDVKM. This CDR3 contains 13 residues. CDR3 sequence reads: CASSSGTTKERYF. In DNA, the CDR3 is TGTGCCAGCAGTAGCGGGACTACCAAGGAACGGTATTTT. Looking up the rest from reference TRBV28 and TRBJ2-3 gives the full variable domain: DVKVTQSSRYLVKRTGEKVFLECVQDMDHENMFWYRQDPGLGLRLIYFSYDVKMKEKGDIPEGYSVSREKKERFSLILESASTNQTSMYLCASSSGTTKERYFGPGTRLTVL.

This clonotype was detected many times. The chain links TRBV5-1 to TRBJ1-6; 8 positions agree with TRBD1. CDR3 length: 16 residues. The germline V gene has CDR1 SGHRS and CDR2 YFSETQ. V was pared by 1 base and J by 7 bases, with 7 bases of the junction left unmatched. CDR3 residues: CASSLRPTGANSPLHF. The CDR3 bases are TGCGCCAGCAGCTTGAGGCCGACAGGGGCCAATTCACCCCTCCACTTT.

This chain uses TRBV24-1 with TRBJ2-5, with D possibly matching TRBD2 (5 bases). Trimming removed 3 bases from V and 5 bases from J, with 12 bases in between. This CDR3 is built from 14 residues. CDR1 is KGHDR, CDR2 SFDVKD, per germline. Here the CDR3 reads CATSDPTRGETQYF. CDR3 nucleotides: TGTGCCACCAGTGATCCGACCCGCGGGGAGACCCAGTACTTC.

The chain carries TRBV7-3 and TRBJ1-1; D perhaps matches TRBD1 (5 bases). CDR1 is SGHTA, CDR2 FQGTGA, per germline. Trimming left V 5 bases short and J 3 bases short, with 13 bases between. The CDR3 length is 14 residues. DNA of the CDR3: TGTGCCAGCAGCGAAACCGGGGCATACACTGAAGCTTTCTTT. Residues: CASSETGAYTEAFF.

This sequence joins TRBV7-3 and TRBJ2-6; 10 nucleotides align to TRBD1. Germline V gives CDR1 SGHTA, CDR2 FQGTGA. Germline trimming cut 5 bases from V and 4 bases from J; bases unmatched to any gene: 8. The CDR3 is 17 amino acids. CDR3 in amino acids: CASSRTGGITGANVLTF. The DNA of the CDR3 is TGTGCCAGCAGCCGGACAGGGGGGATCACCGGGGCCAACGTCCTGACTTTC. Supplemented by reference TRBV7-3 and TRBJ2-6, the full variable domain reads GAGVSQTPSNKVTEKGKYVELRCDPISGHTALYWYRQSLGQGPEFLIYFQGTGAADDSGLPNDRFFAVRPEGSVSTLKIQRTERGDSAVYLCASSRTGGITGANVLTFGAGSRLTVL.

The chain uses TRBV7-6 and TRBJ2-2, with D possibly being TRBD2 (5 bases). V was shortened by 2 bases and J by 5 bases, with 12 bases between the two germline ends. The CDR3 sequence is 15 residues long. Germline-derived CDR1 and CDR2 are SGHVS and FNYEAQ. CDR3 loop: CASSLSGVGTGELFF. The CDR3 DNA reads as TGTGCCAGCAGCTTATCCGGGGTTGGAACCGGGGAGCTGTTTTTT.

This clonotype was recorded many times. The chain links TRBV28 to TRBJ2-1; the D is unclear. Germline V gene sequence: CDR1 MDHEN, CDR2 SYDVKM. Trimming cost V 4 bases and J 0 bases, with 13 bases left between them. There are 16 residues in the CDR3. CDR3 sequence: CASSSRASSSYNEQFF. CDR3 coding DNA: TGTGCCAGCAGTTCCCGGGCCAGTAGCTCCTACAATGAGCAGTTCTTC. Supplemented by reference TRBV28 and TRBJ2-1, the full variable domain reads DVKVTQSSRYLVKRTGEKVFLECVQDMDHENMFWYRQDPGLGLRLIYFSYDVKMKEKGDIPEGYSVSREKKERFSLILESASTNQTSMYLCASSSRASSSYNEQFFGPGTRLTVL.

Only a few counts were recorded for this clonotype. J is TRBJ1-2 and V is TRBV28; perhaps TRBD1 as D (6 bases). The CDR3 is 15 amino acids. Germline CDR1 and CDR2: MDHEN and SYDVKM. The ends were cut back, 5 bases at V and 3 bases at J, with 16 bases in the middle. CDR3 region: CASSRSTGSDYGYTF. For the CDR3, the DNA is TGTGCCAGCAGTCGCAGTACAGGGTCAGACTATGGCTACACCTTC.

With regard to this clonotype: A clone one base away is much larger, so this may be a read error. The chain joins TRBV7-6 to TRBJ2-7, with D tentatively TRBD1 (5 bases). The V gene's germline CDR1 is SGHVS and CDR2 FNYEAQ. This CDR3 has 14 residues. The CDR3 spells CAGSLGPQGGQQYF. The CDR3 DNA sequence: TGTGCCGGCAGCTTAGGTCCCCAGGGCGGACAGCAGTACTTC.

This clonotype was recorded many times. The genes are TRBV27 and TRBJ2-7; TRBD2 matches 8 bases. The V and J ends lost 2 bases and 3 bases, in that order; junction bases with no gene match: 18. CDR1 is MNHEY and CDR2 is SMNVEV in the germline V gene (reference sequence). This CDR3 has 19 amino acids. CDR3 nucleotide sequence: TGTGCCAGCAGTTTAAGGCCTAGGGGATTAGCGGGAACTATCTACGAGCAGTACTTC. Its translation is CASSLRPRGLAGTIYEQYF.

This clonotype was counted at least ten times. The CDR3 bases are TGCGCCAGCAGCCTGGGACAGGGGGGAGATACGCAGTATTTT. It codes for CASSLGQGGDTQYF. The chain couples TRBV5-1 to TRBJ2-3; 11 bases are a match to TRBD1. Germline CDR1 and CDR2: SGHRS and YFSETQ. Trimming cost V 4 bases and J 5 bases; bases outside gene matches: 3. The CDR3 totals 14 residues.

This clonotype was recorded at least ten times. The chain uses TRBV12-3 or TRBV12-4 and TRBJ2-1; 10 bases are shared with TRBD2. The trim removed 7 bases at V and 4 bases at J, leaving 4 bases unmatched. This CDR3 region has 14 residues. The CDR3 spells CASTKREGYNEQFF. The CDR3 DNA sequence: TGTGCCAGCACCAAGCGGGAGGGTTACAATGAGCAGTTCTTC.

This clonotype was recorded at least ten times. This chain joins TRBV5-1 and TRBJ1-1; D is possibly TRBD1 (5 bases). The CDR3 spans 16 residues. V lost 4 bases and J lost 1, with 17 bases in between. Germline V gene data show CDR1 as SGHRS and CDR2 as YFSETQ. DNA for the CDR3: TGCGCCAGCAGCGGGACGGGACGGCTGAGGAACACTGAAGCTTTCTTT. Its protein is CASSGTGRLRNTEAFF.

This clonotype was seen many times. The V and J genes are TRBV20-1 and TRBJ2-3, with 11 bases that match TRBD2. J gave up 4 bases and V 1 base, and 10 bases lay outside the gene matches. This CDR3 has 17 residues. CDR1 is DFQATT and CDR2 is SNEGSKA in the germline V gene (reference sequence). CDR3 sequence: CSARGSALAGGADTQYF. CDR3 sequence (DNA): TGCAGTGCTAGAGGTTCAGCCCTAGCGGGAGGCGCAGATACGCAGTATTTT.

This clonotype showed up just a few times. The chain is built from TRBV20-1 and TRBJ1-3, with a possible D match to TRBD1 (5 bases). The length of the CDR3 is 15 residues. CDR1 and CDR2 (germline): DFQATT, SNEGSKA (reference sequence). Trimming took 2 bases from V and 2 from J, leaving 13 bases between them. CDR3: CSARLPGFTGNTIYF. CDR3 bases: TGCAGTGCTAGACTCCCAGGGTTCACTGGAAACACCATATATTTT.

This clonotype was picked up many times. This chain connects TRBV20-1 to TRBJ2-1; 11 nucleotides line up with TRBD1. This CDR3 comprises 15 residues. The germline V gene has CDR1 DFQATT and CDR2 SNEGSKA (reference sequence). The junction had 12 bases not matched to a gene; V was cut back by 5 bases and J by 9 bases. The CDR3 protein is CSAPRGDRGSPEQFF. The CDR3 DNA follows: TGCAGTGCTCCTCGAGGGGACAGGGGGTCGCCTGAGCAGTTCTTC.

As to this clonotype: This clone may be a read error of a much larger clone one base away. The V call is TRBV5-1, the J call TRBJ1-2, with D unresolved. CDR3 length: 12 amino acids. Between the trimmed V and J ends, which lost 2 bases and 6 bases, there was a span of 8 bases. Looked up from germline, CDR1 is SGHRS and CDR2 is YFSETQ. CDR3 sequence reads: CASSFGRDGYTF. The CDR3 DNA follows: TGCGCCAGCAGCTTTGGACGGGATGGCTACACCTTC.

This clonotype was picked up a small number of times. The chain carries TRBV7-9 and TRBJ1-2, with TRBD1 matching 8 bases. Germline V CDR1 and CDR2: SEHNR, FQNEAQ (reference sequence). The V gene end was trimmed by 4 bases and the J gene end by 5 bases; junction bases not matched to a gene: 9. The CDR3 has 15 amino acids. The DNA of the CDR3 is TGTGCCAGCAGCTCGACAGGGGTAGGACTGTATGGCTACACCTTC. This gives the protein CASSSTGVGLYGYTF.

CDR3 sequence reads: CASRLTGALYEQYF. The CDR3 bases are TGTGCCAGCAGATTGACAGGGGCGCTCTACGAGCAGTACTTC. The gene calls are TRBV28 and TRBJ2-7; 8 nucleotides match TRBD1. The CDR3 sequence is 14 residues long. Per germline, CDR1 MDHEN and CDR2 SYDVKM. Germline trimming cut 6 bases from V and 3 bases from J; bases unmatched to any gene: 7.

This clonotype occurred many times. J is TRBJ2-3 and V is TRBV2; TRBD2 matches at 12 bases. The J segment lost 2 bases and the V segment lost 6 bases, leaving 3 bases of the junction unmatched. Germline-derived CDR1 and CDR2 are SNHLY and FYNNEI. This CDR3 is built from 15 residues. The CDR3: CASRASGRATDTQYF. As DNA, the CDR3 is TGTGCCAGCAGAGCTAGCGGGAGGGCCACAGATACGCAGTATTTT.

There are many counts of this clonotype. V usage is TRBV20-1 and J usage is TRBJ2-5; D is possibly TRBD1 (5 bases). Germline CDR1 and CDR2: DFQATT and SNEGSKA (reference sequence). Between the trimmed V and J ends, which lost 5 bases and 6 bases, there was a span of 19 bases. The CDR3 is 14 amino acids. CDR3 sequence reads: CSAPEGVGSKTQYF. The CDR3, as DNA: TGCAGTGCTCCCGAAGGGGTGGGCTCAAAGACCCAGTACTTC.

Many counts were recorded for this clonotype. The gene calls are TRBV19 and TRBJ2-3; D ambiguous. The CDR3 contains 12 residues. Germline CDR1 LNHDA, CDR2 SQIVND (reference sequence). The V and J ends lost 4 bases and 4 bases respectively, with 6 bases between them. The CDR3 DNA sequence: TGTGCCAGTAGTACTATACCAGATACGCAGTATTTT. Protein: CASSTIPDTQYF.

Many counts were recorded for this clonotype. The rearrangement uses TRBV6-8 and TRBJ1-5; D not resolved. Germline loops: CDR1 MNHGY, CDR2 SAAAGT. The V and J ends lost 3 bases and 5 bases respectively, with 20 bases between them. The CDR3 runs to 17 residues. For the CDR3, the DNA is TGTGCCAGCAGTTATTCAAACAAGGGTCGGTGGTATCAGCCCCAGCATTTT. It specifies CASSYSNKGRWYQPQHF.

The V and J genes are TRBV28 and TRBJ1-5, with a weak D call TRBD1 (5 bases). The length of the CDR3 is 16 residues. CDR1 MDHEN and CDR2 SYDVKM come from the germline V gene. Trimming cost V 6 bases and J 2 bases, with 17 bases left between them. CDR3 DNA: TGTGCCAGCAGCCTAGGGTTCTTCAGGGGCAATCAGCCCCAGCATTTT. It is translated as CASSLGFFRGNQPQHF.

This clonotype has a single count. V is TRBV28 and J is TRBJ2-3; 10 bases line up with TRBD2. The CDR3 spans 17 residues. V shed 3 bases, J shed 2 bases, and the junction held 8 bases outside the gene matches. CDR1 and CDR2 from the germline V gene are MDHEN and SYDVKM. CDR3 amino acids: CASSFLTSGTLTDTQYF. The CDR3 nucleotides are TGTGCCAGCAGTTTCCTTACTAGCGGGACTCTCACAGATACGCAGTATTTT. Variable domain in full (rest from reference TRBV28 and TRBJ2-3): DVKVTQSSRYLVKRTGEKVFLECVQDMDHENMFWYRQDPGLGLRLIYFSYDVKMKEKGDIPEGYSVSREKKERFSLILESASTNQTSMYLCASSFLTSGTLTDTQYFGPGTRLTVL.

This clonotype was counted between two and nine times. This chain connects TRBV6-1 to TRBJ1-2, with D hard to call. Germline CDR1 MNHNS, CDR2 SASEGT. This CDR3 spans 11 amino acids. Trimming took 8 bases from V and 0 from J, leaving 4 bases between them. CDR3 residues: CASFANYGYTF. CDR3 nucleotide sequence: TGTGCCAGCTTCGCTAACTATGGCTACACCTTC.

The sample holds many counts of this clonotype. The rearrangement uses TRBV7-3 and TRBJ2-1; D is ambiguous. This CDR3 is 12 amino acids long. Germline V gives CDR1 SGHTA, CDR2 FQGTGA. V dropped 1 base and J dropped 8 bases, with 6 bases sitting between them. The CDR3 here is CASSLNSHEQFF. The CDR3 nucleotides read TGTGCCAGCAGCTTAAACTCCCATGAGCAGTTCTTC.